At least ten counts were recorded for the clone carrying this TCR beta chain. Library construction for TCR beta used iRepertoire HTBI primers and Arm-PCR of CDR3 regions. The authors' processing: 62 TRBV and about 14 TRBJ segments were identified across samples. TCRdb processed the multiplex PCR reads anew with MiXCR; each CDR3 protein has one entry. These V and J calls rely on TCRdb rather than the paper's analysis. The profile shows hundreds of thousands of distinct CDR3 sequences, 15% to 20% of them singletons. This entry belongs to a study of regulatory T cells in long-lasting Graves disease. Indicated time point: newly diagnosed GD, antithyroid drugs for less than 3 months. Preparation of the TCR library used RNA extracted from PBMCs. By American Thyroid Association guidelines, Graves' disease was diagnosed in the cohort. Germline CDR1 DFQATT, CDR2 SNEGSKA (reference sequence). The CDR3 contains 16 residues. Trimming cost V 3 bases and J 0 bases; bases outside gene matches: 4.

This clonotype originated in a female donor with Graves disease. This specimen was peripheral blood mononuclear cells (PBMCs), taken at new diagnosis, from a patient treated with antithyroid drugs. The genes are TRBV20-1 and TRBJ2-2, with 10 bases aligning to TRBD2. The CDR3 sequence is CSASTSGTSNTGELFF. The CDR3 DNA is TGCAGTGCTAGCACTAGCGGGACTTCGAACACCGGGGAGCTGTTTTTT.